This T cell receptor beta chain was captured by sequencing in a study of CD8+ T cells in alopecia areata. Study-wide background: A regimen of oral tofacitinib, 5 to 10 mg twice daily, was given to treated patients.

As regards this clone: Its antigen is not identified.

Study conclusions and caveats: Many expanded lesional clones persisted during tofacitinib (in both scalp and blood). Normal skin's resident alphabeta T cells are sequenced alongside lesional scalp T cells.

The J segment lost 7 bases and the V segment lost 5 bases, leaving 2 bases of the junction unmatched. Germline V gene sequence: CDR1 LNHDA, CDR2 SQIVND (reference sequence). The CDR3 contains 13 residues. Once RNA had been extracted, it was reverse transcribed into cDNA to act as the sequencing template. Here immunoSEQ multiplex PCR was the method, and the copy in TCRdb shows in-frame clones only, minus some. The sample has 150,000 to 200,000 clones; roughly 50% are singletons. Specified treatment: oral pan-JAK inhibitor, 5-10 mg twice daily. Both CD4+ and CD8+ T cells were separated by sorting PBMCs.

The source was CD8+ T cells sorted from blood, collected at week 24, from a patient treated with tofacitinib. The chain has TRBV19 and TRBJ1-6; 7 bases match TRBD1. The sequence derives from a human donor with alopecia areata. The CDR3 bases are TGTGCCAGTAGTGGGACAGCAAATTCACCCCTCCACTTT. Protein: CASSGTANSPLHF. Filled out from reference TRBV19 and TRBJ1-6, the complete variable domain reads DGGITQSPKYLFRKEGQNVTLSCEQNLNHDAMYWYRQDPGQGLRLIYYSQIVNDFQKGDIAEGYSVSREKKESFPLTVTSAQKNPTAFYLCASSGTANSPLHFGNGTRLTVT.